Listed here are 20 T cell receptor beta chains from one sample, sequenced in a study of control samples from healthy donors and cancer patients. Libraries were prepared by immunoSEQ multiplex PCR; TCRdb keeps only in-frame clonotypes and omits some of them. The sample has 100,000 to 110,000 clones; roughly 87% are singletons. Sequencing was performed on blood. Receptor source: a woman aged 45-65 years in good health.

V gene TRBV10-1 combines with J gene TRBJ2-5; D is possibly TRBD2 (6 bases). The CDR3 has 14 amino acids. CDR1 and CDR2 from the germline V gene are WNHNN and SYGVQD (reference sequence). The V gene lost 6 bases and the J gene lost 7 bases, with 18 bases spanning the gap. CDR3 loop: CASSRETSGGTQYF. The CDR3 DNA is TGCGCCAGCAGCCGAGAGACTAGTGGCGGGACCCAGTACTTC.

The chain carries TRBV27 and TRBJ2-7, with D possibly matching TRBD1 (5 bases). This CDR3 has 14 amino acids. V was shortened by 2 bases and J by 3 bases, with 11 bases between the two germline ends. The germline gives CDR1 MNHEY, CDR2 SMNVEV (reference sequence). The CDR3 bases are TGTGCCAGCAGTTTACATCAGGGCGGCTACGAGCAGTACTTC. Encoded protein: CASSLHQGGYEQYF.

V is TRBV29-1 and J is TRBJ2-2; unclear D gene. The CDR3 consists of 14 residues. Trimming shortened V by 4 bases and J by 1 base, and 10 bases separated the two germline ends. Germline V gives CDR1 SQVTM, CDR2 ANQGSEA. The chain's CDR3 is CSVGIARNTGELFF. In DNA, the CDR3 is TGCAGCGTTGGAATCGCAAGGAACACCGGGGAGCTGTTTTTT.

The V call is TRBV28, the J call TRBJ1-1, with 8 nucleotides matching TRBD1. This CDR3 comprises 15 residues. V was clipped by 4 bases and J by 1 base; unmatched bases: 5. The V gene's germline CDR1 is MDHEN and CDR2 SYDVKM. The CDR3 loop reads CASSWTGRQNTEAFF. The CDR3 DNA is TGTGCCAGCAGTTGGACAGGGCGTCAGAACACTGAAGCTTTCTTT.

The chain combines TRBV12-3 or TRBV12-4 with TRBJ1-1; D uncertain. V was trimmed by 2 bases and J by 1 base, leaving 5 bases between them. CDR3 length equals 13 residues. CDR3: CASSLFGNTEAFF. DNA of the CDR3: TGTGCCAGCAGTTTATTTGGGAACACTGAAGCTTTCTTT.

The genes are TRBV4-3 and TRBJ1-4; D gene ambiguous. This CDR3 is built from 15 residues. Deletions cut 3 bases from V and 0 bases from J, with 8 bases between. Germline V gives CDR1 LGHNA, CDR2 YSLEER. The CDR3 nucleotides are TGCGCCAGCAGCCATGGAACAGCAACTAATGAAAAACTGTTTTTT. Its translation is CASSHGTATNEKLFF.

This clone was seen just once. V is TRBV24-1 and J is TRBJ2-6, with D possibly being TRBD2 (7 bases). V lost 5 bases and J lost 4, with 26 bases in between. The CDR3 contains 20 residues. Germline values: CDR1 KGHDR, CDR2 SFDVKD. CDR3 sequence (DNA): TGTGCCACCAGTGCCACCCTGAGGGGGGGGCGTTCTTCCGGGGCCAACGTCCTGACTTTC. Translating it yields CATSATLRGGRSSGANVLTF.

The chain employs TRBV28 and TRBJ1-1; the D gene is possibly TRBD1 (5 bases). There are 14 residues in the CDR3. With 5 bases removed from V and 1 base from J, the gap between germline ends came to 11 bases. Per the germline V gene, CDR1 is MDHEN and CDR2 is SYDVKM. Here the CDR3 DNA reads TGTGCCAGCAGTCAAAACCAGGGGAACACTGAAGCTTTCTTT. Translating gives CASSQNQGNTEAFF.

The chain is built from TRBV7-3 and TRBJ2-3; 8 bases are shared with TRBD1. CDR1 is SGHTA, CDR2 FQGTGA, per germline. This CDR3 region has 19 residues. Trimming removed 3 bases from V and 2 bases from J; junction bases left unmatched: 16. The CDR3 sequence: CASSLFPKTGTGDTDTQYF. CDR3 coding DNA: TGTGCCAGCAGCTTGTTCCCCAAAACCGGGACAGGTGACACAGATACGCAGTATTTT. The full variable domain, its missing parts supplied by reference TRBV7-3 and TRBJ2-3, is GAGVSQTPSNKVTEKGKYVELRCDPISGHTALYWYRQSLGQGPEFLIYFQGTGAADDSGLPNDRFFAVRPEGSVSTLKIQRTERGDSAVYLCASSLFPKTGTGDTDTQYFGPGTRLTVL.

This chain connects TRBV6-5 to TRBJ2-7, with D perhaps TRBD2 (6 bases). Germline V gene lookup returns CDR1 MNHEY and CDR2 SVGAGI. The ends were cut back, 10 bases at V and 1 base at J, with 14 bases in the middle. The CDR3 extends over 13 amino acids. The CDR3 sequence: CAIESGSSYEQYF. DNA for the CDR3: TGTGCCATCGAGAGCGGGTCGTCCTACGAGCAGTACTTC.

V is TRBV27 and J is TRBJ2-3; 10 positions match TRBD1. V dropped 8 bases and J dropped 3; count of bases not matched to a gene: 14. Germline CDR1 reads MNHEY; CDR2 reads SMNVEV (reference sequence). The CDR3 extends over 17 amino acids. CDR3 residues: CASGRDRGPITTDTQYF. The CDR3 DNA reads as TGTGCCAGCGGGCGAGACAGGGGGCCGATTACGACAGATACGCAGTATTTT.

The V gene is TRBV7-3, the J gene TRBJ2-4; 13 bases fit TRBD2. CDR1 and CDR2 (germline): SGHTA, FQGTGA. V lost 2 bases, J lost 6 bases, and 4 bases stayed unmatched. This CDR3 comprises 16 residues. CDR3 residues: CASSLGLAGVGNIQYF. The CDR3, as DNA: TGTGCCAGCAGCTTAGGACTAGCGGGAGTGGGAAACATTCAGTACTTC.

This rearrangement joins TRBV7-9 to TRBJ2-7; 9 bases are a match to TRBD1. The V and J ends lost 4 bases and 4 bases, in that order; junction bases with no gene match: 5. Per germline, CDR1 SEHNR and CDR2 FQNEAQ (reference sequence). This CDR3 has 14 residues. The CDR3 DNA is TGTGCCAGCAGCTCAACACAGGGGGCGTACGAGCAGTACTTC. Protein: CASSSTQGAYEQYF.

The chain couples TRBV19 to TRBJ2-3, with 11 bases fitting TRBD2. The CDR3 covers 15 residues. Trimming cost V 6 bases and J 0 bases; bases outside gene matches: 2. The germline CDR1 and CDR2 sequences are LNHDA and SQIVND (reference sequence). The DNA for the CDR3 is TGTGCCAGTAGACGGACTAGCGGGAGCACAGATACGCAGTATTTT. This sequence encodes CASRRTSGSTDTQYF. The full variable domain, with the rest looked up from reference TRBV19 and TRBJ2-3, is DGGITQSPKYLFRKEGQNVTLSCEQNLNHDAMYWYRQDPGQGLRLIYYSQIVNDFQKGDIAEGYSVSREKKESFPLTVTSAQKNPTAFYLCASRRTSGSTDTQYFGPGTRLTVL.

The chain recombines TRBV9 with TRBJ1-2; no clear D. The CDR3 spans 14 residues. The V gene lost 4 bases and the J gene lost 1 base, with 11 bases spanning the gap. Germline values: CDR1 SGDLS, CDR2 YYNGEE. CDR3 nucleotide sequence: TGTGCCAGCAGCCCCGACGGAAGTAACTATGGCTACACCTTC. Residues: CASSPDGSNYGYTF.

This clone was recorded a few times. The chain joins TRBV27 to TRBJ1-1; TRBD1 matches at 11 bases. V dropped 4 bases and J dropped 10; count of bases not matched to a gene: 8. In germline, CDR1 is MNHEY, CDR2 SMNVEV (reference sequence). The CDR3 consists of 14 residues. The CDR3 DNA sequence: TGTGCCAGCAGTTCCGAGGGGACAGGGGGGCGAGCTTTCTTT. This translates into CASSSEGTGGRAFF.

The chain combines TRBV18 with TRBJ2-7, with 8 bases fitting TRBD1. The CDR3 has 15 residues. Germline V lookup: CDR1 KGHSH, CDR2 LQKENI. The V segment lost 6 bases and the J segment 2 bases; nucleotides outside the gene matches: 9. CDR3 amino acids: CASSADRGPTYEQYV. The CDR3 DNA sequence: TGTGCCAGCTCTGCCGACAGGGGCCCCACCTACGAGCAGTACGTC.

This clone turned up a few times. The rearrangement links TRBV7-3 to TRBJ2-2; D not certain. Germline CDR1 and CDR2: SGHTA and FQGTGA. The CDR3 spans 12 residues. V was clipped by 5 bases and J by 5 bases, with 6 bases between them. This chain's CDR3 is CASSQSTGELFF. The CDR3 region has the DNA TGTGCCAGCAGCCAAAGTACCGGGGAGCTGTTTTTT.

This rearrangement joins TRBV5-1 to TRBJ2-3; the match to TRBD2 covers 10 bases. The V and J ends lost 0 bases and 4 bases, in that order; junction bases with no gene match: 5. Germline CDR1 reads SGHRS; CDR2 reads YFSETQ. The CDR3 totals 16 residues. This CDR3 is CASSLEREGLADTQYF. CDR3 sequence (DNA): TGCGCCAGCAGCTTGGAGCGGGAGGGCCTGGCAGATACGCAGTATTTT.

V gene TRBV6-2 or TRBV6-3 combines with J gene TRBJ1-1; D gene unclear. The CDR3 has 15 amino acids. Germline CDR1 and CDR2: MNHEY and SVGEGT. Trimming took off 5 bases at V and 0 bases at J, with 13 bases between the two ends. The DNA of the CDR3 is TGTGCCAGCAGTGATCCGGGGAGTATGAACACTGAAGCTTTCTTT. Translating it yields CASSDPGSMNTEAFF.